These T cell receptor beta chains were read from a single sample in a study of shared clonotypes between healthy human individuals. This table comes from immunoSEQ multiplex PCR, and its TCRdb copy is limited to in-frame clones, with some not included. The data show 2,500,000 or so clones, with roughly 93% seen just once and 0.36% held by the top ten. Sequenced: naive CD4+ T cells from PBMCs. These TCRs come from a man in his late teens or twenties in good health. Some clones in this sample may be carry-over from other donors' samples. CDR3s include the opening cysteine and the closing phenylalanine or tryptophan. The D gene is left open where the match is weak. Size tells how often a clone was seen (once, few, many) or the class of an expanded clone, and some rows leave it out.

d_call j_call v_call clone_size cdr3_nt cdr3_aa
NA TRBJ2-3 TRBV30 NA TGTGCCTGGAGGCTCGGACAGACTAGCACAGATACGCAGTATTTT CAWRLGQTSTDTQYF
NA TRBJ2-5 TRBV5-6 once TGTGCCAGCAGCACCGGGACTGCCGAGACCCAGTACTTC CASSTGTAETQYF
NA TRBJ2-7 TRBV7-6 NA TGTGCCAGCAGCCCATCGACCTCCCGGGGCTACGAGCAGTACTTC CASSPSTSRGYEQYF
TRBD2 TRBJ2-7 TRBV28 NA TGTGCCAGCAGTTACTCAGCGGGAGCCTACGAGCAGTACTTC CASSYSAGAYEQYF
NA TRBJ2-5 TRBV11-1 NA TGTGCCAGCAGCTCGCCGGGGGAGTTCCACCTTGTGGCCCAGTACTTC CASSSPGEFHLVAQYF
NA TRBJ1-2 TRBV6-5 NA TGTGCCAGCAGTTACAACAGAAAAGCTAACTATGGCTACACCTTC CASSYNRKANYGYTF
NA TRBJ1-1 TRBV7-3 few TGTGCCAGCAGCTTAGAACAGGGTTTTGAAGCTTTCTTT CASSLEQGFEAFF
NA TRBJ1-6 TRBV30 NA TGTGCCTGGAGTGAAGGGAGTTATTCACCCCTCCACTTT CAWSEGSYSPLHF
TRBD1 TRBJ1-2 TRBV28 NA TGTGCCAGCAGTTCACCAGGGGGCGGCGGCTATGGCTACACCTTC CASSSPGGGGYGYTF
NA TRBJ2-5 TRBV7-2 NA TGTGCCAGCAGCTTTAGTTTCGGGAGCCAAGAGACCCAGTACTTC CASSFSFGSQETQYF
NA TRBJ1-5 TRBV5-5 NA TGTGCCAGCAGCCCCGCTAGGCTCAATCAGCCCCAGCATTTT CASSPARLNQPQHF
NA TRBJ2-2 TRBV9 NA TGTGCCAGCAGCGGGGACATCTCGAACACCGGGGAGCTGTTTTTT CASSGDISNTGELFF
TRBD2 TRBJ2-7 TRBV5-1 NA TGCGCCAGCAGCCCCGGGACTAGCTCCGAGCAGTACTTC CASSPGTSSEQYF
NA TRBJ1-5 TRBV6-6 NA TGTGCCAGTGGGGAGGGGGGGCAGCCCCAGCATTTT CASGEGGQPQHF
NA TRBJ1-6 TRBV4-1 NA TGCGCCAGCAGCCAAGATGAATTCAATTCACCCCTCCACTTT CASSQDEFNSPLHF
TRBD2 TRBJ2-3 TRBV7-2 NA TGTGCCAGCAGCTTAGTGCGGGAGGGCCCAGATACGCAGTATTTT CASSLVREGPDTQYF
NA TRBJ2-7 TRBV6-5 NA TGTGCCAGCAGTTACTCGTCCTCGTACGAGCAGTACTTC CASSYSSSYEQYF
NA TRBJ2-2 TRBV11-2 NA TGTGCCAGCAGCTCCACTTATAATGCAGGGGCGAGGGGAAGGGAGCTGTTTTTT CASSSTYNAGARGRELFF
NA TRBJ2-2 TRBV6-5 NA TGTGCCAGTCAGACAGTTAACACCGGGGAGCTGTTTTTT CASQTVNTGELFF
NA TRBJ2-7 TRBV7-3 NA TGTGCCAGCAGCTTAAGGGCTGATTCCTACGAGCAGTACTTC CASSLRADSYEQYF
NA TRBJ2-2 TRBV7-2 NA TGTGCCAGCAGCTTAGTTAAGCTATCGGCAACCAACACCGGGGAGCTGTTTTTT CASSLVKLSATNTGELFF
TRBD1 TRBJ2-2 TRBV25-1 NA TGTGCCAGCAGTGAACCGGGACAGGGGGGTTCCGGGGAGCTGTTTTTT CASSEPGQGGSGELFF
NA TRBJ2-2 TRBV7-9 NA TGTGCCAGCAGCTTAGAAGGTGGCCGGACCGGGGAGCTGTTTTTT CASSLEGGRTGELFF
TRBD1 TRBJ1-1 TRBV6-5 NA TGTGCCAGTAGTTACGCGGGGACAGGGGGCGAAGAAGCTTTCTTT CASSYAGTGGEEAFF
NA TRBJ1-5 TRBV6-5 NA TGTGCCAGCAGTACAGGGTATGGCCAGCCCCAGCATTTT CASSTGYGQPQHF
TRBD1 TRBJ1-1 TRBV27 NA TGTGCCAGCAGTCCCAGGGGGGGGGCGGAAACTGAAGCTTTCTTT CASSPRGGAETEAFF
NA TRBJ2-1 TRBV5-1 NA TGCGCCAGCAGCTTGGGGATGAACAATGAGCAGTTCTTC CASSLGMNNEQFF
TRBD1 TRBJ1-3 TRBV7-9 NA TGTGCCAGCAGCCAAGGGGGACAGGGAAACACCATATATTTT CASSQGGQGNTIYF
NA TRBJ1-5 TRBV9 NA TGTGCCAGCAGCGTAGGGCAGGGCCGTCAGCCCCAGCATTTT CASSVGQGRQPQHF
TRBD1 TRBJ1-1 TRBV5-1 NA TGCGCCAGCAGCTCTTATTTCCGGGACAGCGAAGCTTTCTTT CASSSYFRDSEAFF
TRBD2 TRBJ2-7 TRBV11-1 many TGTGCCAGCAGACGGACCGGACTAGAGGCCGACGAGCAGTACTTC CASRRTGLEADEQYF
TRBD2 TRBJ2-1 TRBV5-4 NA TGTGCCACTCGGGGGGGACTAGAGTTTGATGAGCAGTTCTTC CATRGGLEFDEQFF
NA TRBJ1-1 TRBV11-2 NA TGTGCCAGCAGCTTAGATCAGGGCGACACTGAAGCTTTCTTT CASSLDQGDTEAFF
NA TRBJ2-1 TRBV6-5 NA TGTGCCAGCAGTCAACAGGGGAGGCGAAACAATGAGCAGTTCTTC CASSQQGRRNNEQFF
NA TRBJ1-5 TRBV19 once TGTGCCAGTAGTTATCAGGTCGACCAGCCCCAGCATTTT CASSYQVDQPQHF
TRBD2 TRBJ2-7 TRBV28 NA TGTGCCAGCACTCCCGTGGGACTAGCTTTAGACGAGCAGTACTTC CASTPVGLALDEQYF